This T cell receptor (beta chain) originates from a study of neoadjuvant nivolumab and ipilimumab in lung cancer (TCRdb year 2020). With regard to the full study: Intravenous nivolumab was dosed at 3 mg/kg on days 1, 15 and 29, and in the combination arm ipilimumab 1 mg/kg was added on day 1 only. The major pathologic response (MPR) rate in the intention-to-treat population in each study arm was designated as the primary trial endpoint. A total of roughly 46 patients with operable NSCLC were treated in the trial, with approximately 23 randomized to nivolumab monotherapy and roughly 20 randomized to nivolumab plus ipilimumab. TCR repertoires in pretherapy (baseline) peripheral blood were compared with TCR repertoires in tumors resected at surgery after neoadjuvant immune checkpoint blockade. Matched pretherapy and resected tumor pairs were analyzed for seven patients: four treated with nivolumab and three with nivolumab plus ipilimumab. Results and caveats for the whole study, not just this receptor: From pretherapy to surgery, tumor T-cell richness and clonality increased in three of three dual-therapy tumors but in only two of four nivolumab-treated tumors. A small number of samples underwent TCR sequencing. No significant correlation was found between TCR clonality and pathologic tumor regression, and only one major-pathologic-response sample was available for the clonality analysis. Resected tumors had greater TCR richness and clonality than tumor-adjacent uninvolved lung, and increases were observed in more dual-therapy-treated tumors. A positive correlation was observed between pretherapy blood TCR richness and richness in tumors resected after neoadjuvant therapy (Spearman R ~ 0.82).

On this clone: What antigen it recognizes has not been identified. The record has no base qualities; no much larger clone is one base away.

Libraries were built with the immunoSEQ multiplex PCR assay. As for the authors' bioinformatics: Repertoires were summarized in terms of richness and clonality, and significantly expanded and contracted clones between pre- and post-therapy samples were identified. The table comes from immuneACCESS by way of TCRdb, which keeps in-frame sequences with V and J called. Part of the clones is missing from these tables; in studies checked, under half for an unresolved V gene and the rest for unknown reasons. The DNA was the basis for D and trimming; V, J and clone size are from that table. The sample yields tens of thousands of clones; 90% were counted once. Almost 5% of the sample rests with the top ten. V and J are truncated by 0 bases and 6 bases respectively, leaving an intervening sequence of 7 bases. Its CDR3 holds 13 amino acids, cysteine through phenylalanine. Left in the record is the CDR3 DNA by itself, 39 bases read in frame from the first base. The germline V gene encodes CDR1 MGHRA and CDR2 YSYEKL.

Reading the label with the study, this specimen's time point is: at surgical resection after neoadjuvant nivolumab +/- ipilimumab. Samples were obtained from the phase 2 randomized NEOSTAR trial, in which neoadjuvant nivolumab or nivolumab plus ipilimumab followed by surgery was tested in operable NSCLC. The clonotype comes from an adult with non-small cell lung cancer. The sample was peripheral blood, taken after neoadjuvant nivolumab, alone or with ipilimumab, at or shortly before surgery. The sequence joins TRBV4-1 to TRBJ2-3; no D segment can be confidently identified. The nucleotide sequence is TGCGCCAGCAGCCAAGAGGTGGGGGATACGCAGTATTTT. Translated, it reads CASSQEVGDTQYF.